This is a list of T cell receptor beta chains from one sample in a study of blood T cells in healthy people across ages. A single record per CDR3 protein comes from TCRdb applying MiXCR to the 5' RACE reads. The sample has 950,000 to 1,200,000 distinct CDR3 sequences; about two fifths are singletons. The material sequenced was blood. All receptors derive from a man in his late teens or twenties in good health. Both conserved end residues are part of each CDR3. Each record gives: CDR3 length, J gene, D gene, clone size, V gene, CDR3 protein, CDR3 DNA. D genes are given only for firm matches. Clone size, where shown, is once, few, many, or a class for clones that have expanded.

cdr3_length: 15; j_call: TRBJ2-1; d_call: -; clone_size: -; v_call: TRBV12-3/TRBV12-4; cdr3_aa: CASSFDTRSYNEQFF; cdr3_nt: TGTGCCAGCAGTTTCGACACTCGCTCCTACAATGAGCAGTTCTTC
cdr3_length: 16; j_call: TRBJ2-1; d_call: TRBD2; clone_size: -; v_call: TRBV4-2; cdr3_aa: CASSQESGGASDEQFF; cdr3_nt: TGTGCCAGCAGCCAAGAAAGCGGGGGGGCCTCTGATGAGCAGTTCTTC
cdr3_length: 15; j_call: TRBJ1-2; d_call: -; clone_size: -; v_call: TRBV5-1; cdr3_aa: CASSLEGTTRDGYTF; cdr3_nt: TGCGCCAGCAGCTTGGAAGGGACAACTAGGGATGGCTACACCTTC
cdr3_length: 13; j_call: TRBJ1-2; d_call: -; clone_size: few; v_call: TRBV29-1; cdr3_aa: CSVLQGSYYGYTF; cdr3_nt: TGCAGCGTTCTACAGGGTTCTTACTATGGCTACACCTTC
cdr3_length: 14; j_call: TRBJ2-3; d_call: -; clone_size: few; v_call: TRBV6-5; cdr3_aa: CASSYALYTDTQYF; cdr3_nt: TGTGCCAGCAGTTACGCCCTCTACACAGATACGCAGTATTTT
cdr3_length: 13; j_call: TRBJ2-5; d_call: -; clone_size: -; v_call: TRBV21-1; cdr3_aa: CASSNTYQETQYF; cdr3_nt: TGTGCCAGCAGCAATACATATCAAGAGACCCAGTACTTC
cdr3_length: 19; j_call: TRBJ2-5; d_call: -; clone_size: -; v_call: TRBV6-1; cdr3_aa: CASRKTTFGTGRNQETQYF; cdr3_nt: TGTGCCAGCAGAAAGACCACTTTTGGAACAGGGCGGAACCAAGAGACCCAGTACTTC
cdr3_length: 12; j_call: TRBJ2-2; d_call: -; clone_size: -; v_call: TRBV9; cdr3_aa: CASRRGVGELFF; cdr3_nt: TGTGCCAGCAGGCGCGGGGTGGGGGAGCTGTTTTTT
cdr3_length: 16; j_call: TRBJ2-1; d_call: -; clone_size: -; v_call: TRBV7-2; cdr3_aa: CASSLRPHSPYNEQFF; cdr3_nt: TGTGCCAGCAGCTTACGTCCTCATTCTCCCTACAATGAGCAGTTCTTC
cdr3_length: 15; j_call: TRBJ2-2; d_call: TRBD1; clone_size: -; v_call: TRBV7-8; cdr3_aa: CASSHDRVPTGELFF; cdr3_nt: TGTGCCAGCAGCCACGACAGGGTTCCCACCGGGGAGCTGTTTTTT
cdr3_length: 17; j_call: TRBJ2-1; d_call: TRBD2; clone_size: -; v_call: TRBV7-2; cdr3_aa: CASSRTSGGGTYNEQFF; cdr3_nt: TGTGCCAGCAGCCGGACTAGCGGGGGGGGTACTTACAATGAGCAGTTCTTC
cdr3_length: 16; j_call: TRBJ2-1; d_call: -; clone_size: -; v_call: TRBV11-2; cdr3_aa: CASGHPGRLSYNEQFF; cdr3_nt: TGTGCCAGCGGGCACCCGGGGCGCCTCTCCTACAATGAGCAGTTCTTC
cdr3_length: 17; j_call: TRBJ1-2; d_call: -; clone_size: few; v_call: TRBV7-9; cdr3_aa: CASSYLLTGPLFYGYTF; cdr3_nt: TGTGCCAGCAGTTACCTCCTGACAGGACCGCTATTTTATGGCTACACCTTC
cdr3_length: 15; j_call: TRBJ1-5; d_call: TRBD1; clone_size: -; v_call: TRBV20-1; cdr3_aa: CSAREGRGRHQPQHF; cdr3_nt: TGCAGTGCTAGAGAAGGAAGGGGGCGTCATCAGCCCCAGCATTTT
cdr3_length: 15; j_call: TRBJ2-7; d_call: TRBD1; clone_size: -; v_call: TRBV2; cdr3_aa: CASVKDRGSSYEQYF; cdr3_nt: TGTGCCAGCGTAAAGGACAGGGGGAGCTCCTACGAGCAGTACTTC
cdr3_length: 16; j_call: TRBJ2-5; d_call: -; clone_size: few; v_call: TRBV29-1; cdr3_aa: CSVEGSVGISYNEQYF; cdr3_nt: TGCAGCGTTGAAGGATCTGTGGGGATCTCCTACAATGAGCAGTACTTC
cdr3_length: 14; j_call: TRBJ2-3; d_call: -; clone_size: -; v_call: TRBV5-8; cdr3_aa: CASSSGTSPDTQYF; cdr3_nt: TGTGCCAGCAGCTCCGGGACGTCACCAGATACGCAGTATTTT
cdr3_length: 14; j_call: TRBJ2-1; d_call: -; clone_size: many; v_call: TRBV11-2; cdr3_aa: CASSLYRGAYEQFF; cdr3_nt: TGTGCCAGCAGCTTATATAGGGGAGCATATGAGCAGTTCTTC
cdr3_length: 13; j_call: TRBJ1-1; d_call: -; clone_size: -; v_call: TRBV20-1; cdr3_aa: CSAGPQGYTEAFF; cdr3_nt: TGCAGTGCCGGCCCACAGGGATACACTGAAGCTTTCTTT